These 17 T cell receptor beta chains share one sample of origin, sequenced in a study of blood T cell repertoires in COVID-19. The table came from immunoSEQ multiplex PCR; TCRdb's copy has only in-frame clones and leaves some out. The data contain around 270,000 clones, 84% of them singletons. The sequencing input was peripheral blood. The receptor set was obtained from a woman between 40 and 55 years old who had recovered from COVID-19.

J is TRBJ2-7 and V is TRBV5-5; maybe TRBD1 (5 bases). Germline V gene data show CDR1 as SGHKS and CDR2 as YYEKEE (reference sequence). V lost 2 bases and J 4 bases, leaving 13 bases between the germline ends. This CDR3 is built from 14 residues. CDR3 sequence (DNA): TGTGCCAGCAGCTTAGAGACAGAAAAATACGAGCAGTACTTC. It encodes CASSLETEKYEQYF. The full variable domain, with the rest looked up from reference TRBV5-5 and TRBJ2-7, is DAGVTQSPTHLIKTRGQQVTLRCSPISGHKSVSWYQQVLGQGPQFIFQYYEKEERGRGNFPDRFSARQFPNYSSELNVNALLLGDSALYLCASSLETEKYEQYFGPGTRLTVT.

Remarks on this clone: At one of its ends the junction is not consistent with the germline gene, which may arise from a read error. DNA for the CDR3: TGTGCCAGCAGTGAATATGGCACATATACGCAGTATTTT. Translated, it gives CASSEYGTYTQYF. The rearrangement links TRBV25-1 to TRBJ2-3; D ambiguous. The CDR3 has 13 residues. Per the germline V gene, CDR1 is MGHDK and CDR2 is SYGVNS.

The chain has TRBV4-2 and TRBJ1-5; TRBD1 aligns across 8 bases. J was trimmed by 4 bases and V by 0 bases; bases with no gene match: 14. This CDR3 spans 19 amino acids. Germline CDR1 reads LGHNA; CDR2 reads YNFKEQ. CDR3 region: CASSQESPWGDRGNQPQHF. The CDR3 DNA sequence: TGTGCCAGCAGCCAAGAATCGCCATGGGGAGACAGGGGAAATCAGCCCCAGCATTTT.

The chain carries TRBV6-4 and TRBJ1-6, with a weak D call TRBD1 (5 bases). V lost 7 bases and J 8 bases, leaving 12 bases between the germline ends. Germline CDR1 is MRHNA and CDR2 is SNTAGT. CDR3 size: 13 residues. The DNA for the CDR3 is TGTGCCAGCAAGGCCAGGGCTGATTCACCCCTCCACTTT. Residues: CASKARADSPLHF.

The chain couples TRBV6-6 to TRBJ1-2; D might be TRBD1 (5 bases). The CDR3 is 15 residues long. The ends were cut back, 6 bases at V and 4 bases at J, with 18 bases in the middle. The germline gives CDR1 MNHNY, CDR2 SVGAGI (reference sequence). Here the CDR3 DNA reads TGTGCCAGCAGCCCGGGGACGGGGGGAGGCTATGGCTACACCTTC. This translates into CASSPGTGGGYGYTF.

The chain recombines TRBV3-1 (or the pseudogene TRBV3-2) with TRBJ1-4; D perhaps matches TRBD1 (5 bases). Per germline, CDR1 LGHDT and CDR2 YNNKEL (reference sequence). This CDR3 is 14 amino acids long. Trimming cost V 3 bases and J 1 base, with 6 bases left between them. CDR3 sequence: CASSQTVTNEKLFF. For the CDR3, the DNA is TGTGCCAGCAGCCAGACAGTAACTAATGAAAAACTGTTTTTT.

The V gene is TRBV19, the J gene TRBJ1-5; 8 bases are a match to TRBD1. Germline lookup yields CDR1 LNHDA and CDR2 SQIVND (reference sequence). The CDR3 loop spans 15 amino acids. With 6 bases clipped from V and 7 bases from J, the junction kept 11 bases outside the gene matches. The chain's CDR3 is CASSTIDRGYQPQHF. CDR3 nucleotides: TGTGCCAGTAGCACCATCGACAGGGGTTACCAGCCCCAGCATTTT. Drawing the rest from reference TRBV19 and TRBJ1-5, the complete variable domain is DGGITQSPKYLFRKEGQNVTLSCEQNLNHDAMYWYRQDPGQGLRLIYYSQIVNDFQKGDIAEGYSVSREKKESFPLTVTSAQKNPTAFYLCASSTIDRGYQPQHFGDGTRLSIL.

V is TRBV25-1 and J is TRBJ2-5, with D possibly being TRBD1 (6 bases). V lost 5 bases and J lost 3, with 13 bases in between. CDR1 is MGHDK, CDR2 SYGVNS, per germline. CDR3 length: 14 residues. In nucleotides, the CDR3 is TGTGCCAGCAGTCACAAGAAGGGGGAAGAGACCCAGTACTTC. Translated, it gives CASSHKKGEETQYF.

The chain joins TRBV9 to TRBJ2-1; TRBD2 matches 9 bases. CDR1 and CDR2 from the germline V gene are SGDLS and YYNGEE. V trimming: 2 bases; J trimming: 4 bases; junction bases outside the gene matches: 4. The CDR3 runs to 15 residues. The CDR3 protein is CASSVSSGVYNEQFF. The DNA of the CDR3 is TGTGCCAGCAGCGTCTCTAGCGGGGTTTACAATGAGCAGTTCTTC.

This chain connects TRBV6-1 to TRBJ1-2, with TRBD1 matching over 8 bases. CDR3 length: 17 amino acids. Germline V gene lookup returns CDR1 MNHNS and CDR2 SASEGT. The V gene end was trimmed by 8 bases and the J gene end by 2 bases; junction bases not matched to a gene: 16. The DNA of the CDR3 is TGTGCCAGCCGTGGGGCTGGGACAGGAAAAGGCAACTATGGCTACACCTTC. Its protein product is CASRGAGTGKGNYGYTF.

V is TRBV18 and J is TRBJ1-3, with D unclear. Germline-derived CDR1 and CDR2 are KGHSH and LQKENI. Trimming stripped 3 bases from V and 4 bases from J, with 7 bases between. This CDR3 has 13 residues. The chain's CDR3 is CASSPEQGNTIYF. The CDR3 region has the DNA TGTGCCAGCTCACCCGAACAGGGAAACACCATATATTTT.

This chain uses TRBV10-3 with TRBJ2-7; 12 bases line up with TRBD1. The trim removed 7 bases at V and 5 bases at J, leaving 6 bases unmatched. The V gene's germline CDR1 is ENHRY and CDR2 SYGVKD. The CDR3 extends over 14 amino acids. In DNA, the CDR3 is TGTGCCATCACCCCGGGACAGGGGGCGAACGAGCAGTACTTC. Translating it yields CAITPGQGANEQYF.

This chain connects TRBV28 to TRBJ2-2; tentative D call: TRBD2 (7 bases). CDR1 and CDR2 (germline): MDHEN, SYDVKM. The CDR3 has 15 residues. The V end was cut by 3 bases, the J end by 3 bases, with 11 bases between. CDR3 in DNA: TGTGCCAGCAGTTTTAGGGGGGGATACACCGGGGAGCTGTTTTTT. Translated, it gives CASSFRGGYTGELFF.

The chain is built from TRBV28 and TRBJ1-2, with TRBD1 as a possible D gene (6 bases). The CDR3 totals 14 residues. Trimming cost V 7 bases and J 2 bases, with 14 bases left between them. Germline V lookup: CDR1 MDHEN, CDR2 SYDVKM. CDR3 sequence reads: CASTPQDRNYGYTF. CDR3 nucleotides: TGTGCCAGCACACCCCAAGACAGGAACTATGGCTACACCTTC.

J is TRBJ2-5 and V is TRBV9; no clear D. Germline CDR1 is SGDLS and CDR2 is YYNGEE. The length of the CDR3 is 16 residues. V was cut by 0 bases and J by 2 bases, with 14 bases left in between. CDR3 in DNA: TGTGCCAGCAGCGTAGAGTCGGGTGTGGGTCAAGAGACCCAGTACTTC. Translation: CASSVESGVGQETQYF.

The rearrangement uses TRBV3-1 (or the pseudogene TRBV3-2) and TRBJ2-4; D perhaps matches TRBD2 (5 bases). V lost 1 base and J lost 6, with 10 bases in between. CDR1 and CDR2 from the germline V gene are LGHDT and YNNKEL (reference sequence). This CDR3 is built from 14 residues. The CDR3 DNA sequence: TGTGCCAGCAGCCAAGGTCCGGGGAGAAACATTCAGTACTTC. As protein: CASSQGPGRNIQYF.

The chain combines TRBV19 with TRBJ2-5; TRBD1 matches 8 bases. From germline, CDR1 is LNHDA and CDR2 SQIVND (reference sequence). With V trimmed by 6 bases and J by 5 bases, 2 bases remained unmatched. CDR3 length equals 12 residues. CDR3 residues: CASRDRVETQYF. The CDR3 DNA follows: TGTGCCAGTAGGGACAGGGTGGAGACCCAGTACTTC.